Listed here is a single T cell receptor (beta chain). This sample is drawn from a study of blood T cell dynamics during melanoma immunotherapy. As for the study in general: Standard first-line treatment here was pembrolizumab or nivolumab plus ipilimumab in metastatic melanoma.

Germline V gene lookup returns CDR1 MNHEY and CDR2 SMNVEV (reference sequence). The ends were cut back, 2 bases at V and 3 bases at J, with 7 bases in the middle. This CDR3 has 13 amino acids. Sequenced by immunoSEQ multiplex PCR; TCRdb stores in-frame clones only, minus some. The table lists around 13,000 clones, around 90% of them singletons. Time point reported: week 3, after first cycle of checkpoint inhibitor. No patient had earlier systemic cancer treatment, concurrent immunosuppressants, or another active cancer. The sample in question was effector memory CD8+ T cells from blood, obtained from a patient treated with checkpoint blockade. This rearrangement joins TRBV27 to TRBJ2-5, with D unresolved. This TCR derives from a human donor with melanoma. Here the CDR3 DNA reads TGTGCCAGCAGTTTAATAAGGGAAGAGACCCAGTACTTC. Translated, it gives CASSLIREETQYF.